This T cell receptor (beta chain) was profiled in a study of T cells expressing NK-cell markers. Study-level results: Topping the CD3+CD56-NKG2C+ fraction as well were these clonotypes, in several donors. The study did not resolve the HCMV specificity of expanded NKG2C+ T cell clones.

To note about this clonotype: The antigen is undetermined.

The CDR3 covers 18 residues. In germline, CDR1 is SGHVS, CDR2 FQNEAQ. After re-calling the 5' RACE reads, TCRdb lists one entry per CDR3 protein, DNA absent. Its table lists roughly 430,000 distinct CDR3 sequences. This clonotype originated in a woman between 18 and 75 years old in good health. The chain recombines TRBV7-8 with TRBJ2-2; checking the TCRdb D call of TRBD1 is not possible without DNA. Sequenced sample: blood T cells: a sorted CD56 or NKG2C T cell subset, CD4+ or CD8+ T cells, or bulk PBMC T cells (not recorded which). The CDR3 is CASSLSFLRGGGTGELFF.